Below, one TCR beta chain is given with its context. Its antigen remains unknown. One end of the junction fails to match germline, which may point to a read error. This specimen belongs to a study of T cell repertoires in cytomegalovirus infection. CDR3 size: 16 residues. CDR1 is SGHVS and CDR2 is FNYEAQ in the germline V gene. Each CDR3 protein gets one entry after TCRdb re-called the reads with MiXCR. The sample includes roughly 800,000 distinct CDR3 sequences, almost 30% of them seen just once. The source of this sequence is a human donor in good health (CMV status not recorded). Some clones in this sample may be carry-over from other donors' samples. The chain has TRBV7-6 and TRBJ2-1; 10 bases line up with TRBD2. The material sequenced was cultured CD8+ T cells from PBMCs, taken from culture after CMV antigen stimulation. CDR3 amino acids: CASRLGSGGAYNEQFF. For the CDR3, the DNA is TGTGCTAGCAGATTAGGAAGCGGGGGGGCTTACAATGAGCAGTTCTTC.